This T cell receptor beta chain was sequenced during a study of blood T cell repertoires in COVID-19. Study context: PBMCs, B-cell-depleted T cells, or T cells were the source of the cDNA or gDNA that made up the material.

Per the original data handling: Amplification with reference gene primers provided the estimates of nucleated cell counts. Some clones are missing from TCRdb's copy, which holds only in-frame ones; the method was immunoSEQ multiplex PCR. For V, J and clone size, that table is used; D and trimming come from the DNA. This sample has tens of thousands of clones, with around 84% found just once. Trimming removed 5 bases from V and 7 bases from J; junction bases left unmatched: 7. Germline V CDR1 and CDR2: SGHAT, FQNNGV. The CDR3 spans 15 residues. This TCR was sampled from a man in his 70s with acute or convalescent COVID-19. The specimen was peripheral blood. V is TRBV11-2 and J is TRBJ2-1; 11 bases are a match to TRBD2. The CDR3 sequence: CASSGWSSGRNEQFF. CDR3 DNA: TGTGCCAGCAGCGGATGGTCTAGCGGGAGGAATGAGCAGTTCTTC.